This TCR beta chain was sequenced during a study of shared clonotypes between healthy human individuals. At the level of the study: CD8 memory received one plate per donor, CD8 naive two, CD4 memory three and CD4 naive three.

The naive CD8 population came from CD45RO-negative cells selected for CCR7, without terminally differentiated effector memory CD45RA+ cells. Clones were read by immunoSEQ multiplex PCR, and TCRdb kept only the in-frame ones, dropping some. Counted here are under 1 million clones, more than 85% occurring once; the ten biggest clones make up approximately 25%. With 7 bases clipped from V and 0 bases from J, the junction kept 15 bases outside the gene matches. The CDR3 extends over 20 amino acids. Germline assignment: CDR1 MNHEY and CDR2 SMNVEV (reference sequence). This rearrangement joins TRBV27 to TRBJ2-1; 13 bases are shared with TRBD2. The receptor was derived from a man aged 25-45 years in good health. The sample comprised naive CD8+ T cells sorted from blood. Here the CDR3 reads CASMYPTGLAGEHSYNEQFF. As DNA, the CDR3 is TGTGCCAGCATGTACCCCACCGGACTAGCGGGAGAGCACTCCTACAATGAGCAGTTCTTC.